This T cell receptor (beta chain) derives from a study of blood T cell repertoires in COVID-19. Between the trimmed V and J ends, which lost 5 bases and 9 bases, there was a span of 14 bases. The CDR3 covers 14 residues. Germline loops: CDR1 MDHEN, CDR2 SYDVKM. Produced via immunoSEQ multiplex PCR; TCRdb's table is partial and in-frame only. The sample records some 170,000 clones, 60% to 85% being singletons. This sequence joins TRBV28 and TRBJ1-6; D might be TRBD1 (5 bases). The sequence derives from a man in his 70s with acute or convalescent COVID-19. The material sequenced was peripheral blood. The CDR3 reads CASSGTTVRSPLHF. The CDR3 region has the DNA TGTGCCAGCAGTGGTACGACAGTCCGTTCACCCCTCCACTTT.